The 19 T cell receptor beta chains below all came from one sample that was sequenced in a study of cytomegalovirus exposure and HLA in healthy donors. Data came from immunoSEQ multiplex PCR; TCRdb stores just in-frame clones and leaves some out. This repertoire shows about 160,000 clones, 86% found once; its top ten account for about 2.3%. The sequencing input was PBMCs. Receptors originate from a woman between 18 and 29 years old in good health and CMV-seronegative.

This chain uses TRBV2 with TRBJ2-2; D is undetermined. Trimming took off 4 bases at V and 2 bases at J, with 5 bases between the two ends. CDR3 length equals 13 residues. Germline CDR1 reads SNHLY; CDR2 reads FYNNEI. The CDR3 nucleotides are TGTGCCAGCAGTGTTCCTAACACCGGGGAGCTGTTTTTT. Protein sequence: CASSVPNTGELFF.

The chain combines TRBV19 with TRBJ1-5, with 9 bases identical to TRBD1. The germline gives CDR1 LNHDA, CDR2 SQIVND (reference sequence). The J segment lost 5 bases and the V segment lost 7 bases, leaving 12 bases of the junction unmatched. CDR3 size: 16 residues. The CDR3 DNA reads as TGTGCCAGTACCTCGACGACAGGGGGGCATCATCAGCCCCAGCATTTT. As protein: CASTSTTGGHHQPQHF.

The gene calls are TRBV4-3 and TRBJ2-7, with a possible D match to TRBD2 (6 bases). The germline V gene encodes CDR1 LGHNA and CDR2 YSLEER. This CDR3 contains 15 residues. V was clipped by 0 bases and J by 1 base, with 10 bases between them. CDR3 residues: CASSQEWRGSYEQYF. The CDR3 nucleotides read TGCGCCAGCAGCCAAGAGTGGAGGGGATCCTACGAGCAGTACTTC.

This clone was counted between two and nine times. V and J are TRBV11-2 and TRBJ2-3; 7 bases fit TRBD2. Germline V gene sequence: CDR1 SGHAT, CDR2 FQNNGV. Trimming took 8 bases from V and 3 from J; bases not matched to a gene: 14. CDR3 length: 16 residues. CDR3 protein: CASAGKAGVTTDTQYF. In DNA form, the CDR3 reads TGTGCCAGCGCGGGAAAGGCGGGAGTAACGACAGATACGCAGTATTTT. The complete variable domain, with remaining parts taken from reference TRBV11-2 and TRBJ2-3, reads EAGVAQSPRYKIIEKRQSVAFWCNPISGHATLYWYQQILGQGPKLLIQFQNNGVVDDSQLPKDRFSAERLKGVDSTLKIQPAKLEDSAVYLCASAGKAGVTTDTQYFGPGTRLTVL.

This clone appeared a single time. The chain has TRBV7-9 and TRBJ2-1; TRBD1 agrees at 10 bases. This CDR3 has 19 residues. CDR1 and CDR2 (germline): SEHNR, FQNEAQ (reference sequence). V gave up 2 bases and J gave up 5 bases; unmatched junction bases: 15. The CDR3 loop reads CASSLTRPRQGAKDNEQFF. CDR3 DNA sequence: TGTGCCAGCAGCTTAACCCGTCCCAGACAGGGGGCGAAGGACAATGAGCAGTTCTTC.

V and J are TRBV5-5 and TRBJ1-2; the D gene is possibly TRBD1 (6 bases). The germline gives CDR1 SGHKS, CDR2 YYEKEE (reference sequence). This CDR3 contains 14 residues. The V and J ends lost 5 bases and 8 bases respectively, with 19 bases between them. The CDR3 nucleotides read TGTGCCAGCAGGCAAAAGGCAGGGGACCAAGGCTACACCTTC. Residues: CASRQKAGDQGYTF.

The V and J genes are TRBV5-1 and TRBJ2-1; 12 nucleotides line up with TRBD2. The V gene's germline CDR1 is SGHRS and CDR2 YFSETQ. The V and J ends lost 3 bases and 7 bases, in that order; junction bases with no gene match: 5. The CDR3 consists of 15 residues. CDR3 nucleotides: TGCGCCAGCAGCTACCTAGCGGGAGGGCCTAATGAGCAGTTCTTC. It specifies CASSYLAGGPNEQFF.

This chain links TRBV19 with TRBJ2-1; 9 nucleotides align to TRBD1. The germline V gene encodes CDR1 LNHDA and CDR2 SQIVND (reference sequence). V was clipped by 3 bases and J by 7 bases; unmatched bases: 7. The CDR3 totals 15 residues. The CDR3 here is CASSIRQGVPNEQFF. In DNA, the CDR3 is TGTGCCAGTAGTATTAGACAGGGGGTGCCGAATGAGCAGTTCTTC.

This rearrangement joins TRBV5-1 to TRBJ1-2, with 8 bases identical to TRBD1. Germline trimming cut 3 bases from V and 5 bases from J; bases unmatched to any gene: 3. The CDR3 covers 13 residues. Germline CDR1 SGHRS, CDR2 YFSETQ. The CDR3 protein is CASSSGQVYGYTF. CDR3 DNA sequence: TGCGCCAGCAGCTCGGGACAGGTATATGGCTACACCTTC. Filled out from reference TRBV5-1 and TRBJ1-2, the complete variable domain reads KAGVTQTPRYLIKTRGQQVTLSCSPISGHRSVSWYQQTPGQGLQFLFEYFSETQRNKGNFPGRFSGRQFSNSRSEMNVSTLELGDSALYLCASSSGQVYGYTFGSGTRLTVV.

The sample holds many counts of this clone. The CDR3 DNA is TGTGCCACCAGCAGGGGAAACAGGGGTTGGGCGACAGATACGCAGTATTTT. As protein: CATSRGNRGWATDTQYF. The chain combines TRBV15 with TRBJ2-3, with TRBD1 identical over 7 bases. Germline V gene lookup returns CDR1 LNHNV and CDR2 YYDKDF (reference sequence). The trim removed 3 bases at V and 3 bases at J, leaving 12 bases unmatched. The CDR3 covers 17 residues.

The rearrangement links TRBV10-3 to TRBJ2-5, with TRBD1 identical over 8 bases. This CDR3 region has 15 residues. In germline, CDR1 is ENHRY, CDR2 SYGVKD. V shed 0 bases and J 5 bases; nucleotides not matched to a gene: 5. The CDR3 region is CAISESTGAGETQYF. In DNA form, the CDR3 reads TGTGCCATCAGTGAGTCGACAGGGGCAGGGGAGACCCAGTACTTC.

The chain couples TRBV11-2 to TRBJ2-7; TRBD2 matches 10 bases. This CDR3 comprises 20 residues. CDR1 is SGHAT, CDR2 FQNNGV, per germline. V was clipped by 0 bases and J by 3 bases; unmatched bases: 17. The CDR3 reads CASSLEVRGITSGADYEQYF. CDR3 sequence (DNA): TGTGCCAGCAGCTTAGAAGTCAGGGGGATTACTAGCGGGGCTGACTACGAGCAGTACTTC.

The chain joins TRBV6-1 to TRBJ1-2; 8 bases align to TRBD1. With 6 bases clipped from V and 4 bases from J, the junction kept 10 bases outside the gene matches. Germline-derived CDR1 and CDR2 are MNHNS and SASEGT. The CDR3 is made up of 15 amino acids. Written as DNA, the CDR3 is TGTGCCAGCAGCGCCTACCGGGACAGGAGCTATGGCTACACCTTC. Its translation is CASSAYRDRSYGYTF.

The CDR3 DNA is TGTGCCAGCAGCTTAGATACAGGCAGGGGTAAGGGCAATCAGCCCCAGCATTTT. It encodes CASSLDTGRGKGNQPQHF. The chain links TRBV11-2 to TRBJ1-5; TRBD1 is a possible D gene (6 bases). V lost 0 bases and J 2 bases, leaving 17 bases between the germline ends. The CDR3 is made up of 18 amino acids. Germline assignment: CDR1 SGHAT and CDR2 FQNNGV.

The chain couples TRBV19 to TRBJ2-7; 8 nucleotides align to TRBD1. V dropped 5 bases and J dropped 3; count of bases not matched to a gene: 9. The germline V gene encodes CDR1 LNHDA and CDR2 SQIVND (reference sequence). The CDR3 runs to 15 residues. The CDR3 here is CASSAIWDRNYEQYF. The DNA for the CDR3 is TGTGCCAGTAGTGCAATTTGGGACAGGAACTACGAGCAGTACTTC.

This clone was recorded once. The chain joins TRBV5-1 to TRBJ1-1, with 10 positions matching TRBD1. Germline V gene lookup returns CDR1 SGHRS and CDR2 YFSETQ. There are 15 residues in the CDR3. The J segment lost 5 bases and the V segment lost 4 bases, leaving 8 bases of the junction unmatched. CDR3 sequence reads: CASSRQGARYTEAFF. CDR3 coding DNA: TGCGCCAGCAGCCGACAGGGGGCGAGATATACTGAAGCTTTCTTT.

The V call is TRBV27, the J call TRBJ2-3, with 7 bases that match TRBD2. Germline-derived CDR1 and CDR2 are MNHEY and SMNVEV (reference sequence). V lost 3 bases to trimming and J lost 0 bases; unmatched junction nucleotides: 3. This CDR3 region has 15 residues. This CDR3 reads CASSFLGGSTDTQYF. CDR3 nucleotide sequence: TGTGCCAGCAGTTTCTTGGGGGGGAGCACAGATACGCAGTATTTT.

The V gene is TRBV9, the J gene TRBJ2-3; 9 bases align to TRBD1. V lost 4 bases and J lost 5; bases outside the gene matches: 11. Germline CDR1 reads SGDLS; CDR2 reads YYNGEE. This CDR3 spans 16 amino acids. The CDR3 here is CASSIKGVTGGDTQYF. The CDR3 DNA reads TGTGCCAGCAGCATCAAAGGTGTGACAGGGGGAGATACGCAGTATTTT.

This clone was seen a few times. This chain uses TRBV15 with TRBJ1-1; no definite D call. Between the trimmed V and J ends, which lost 3 bases and 6 bases, there was a span of 8 bases. The germline CDR1 and CDR2 sequences are LNHNV and YYDKDF (reference sequence). This CDR3 comprises 12 residues. This CDR3 is CATSSGRAEAFF. For the CDR3, the DNA is TGTGCCACCAGCAGTGGGCGGGCTGAAGCTTTCTTT.